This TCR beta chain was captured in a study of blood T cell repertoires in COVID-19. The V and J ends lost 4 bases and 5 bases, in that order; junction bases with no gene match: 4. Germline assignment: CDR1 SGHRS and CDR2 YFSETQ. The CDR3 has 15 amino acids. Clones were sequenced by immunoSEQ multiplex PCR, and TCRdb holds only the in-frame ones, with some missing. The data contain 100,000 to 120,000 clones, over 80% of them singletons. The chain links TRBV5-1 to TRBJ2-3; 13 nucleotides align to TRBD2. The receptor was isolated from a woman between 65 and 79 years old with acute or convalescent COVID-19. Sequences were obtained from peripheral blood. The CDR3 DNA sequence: TGCGCCAGCAGCCTTCGGACTAGCGGGGGAGATACGCAGTATTTT. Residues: CASSLRTSGGDTQYF.